Following are 7 T cell receptor beta chains from one sample sequenced in a study of T cells in Graves' hyperthyroidism and ophthalmopathy. RNA transcripts served as the template for amplifying TCR beta CDR3 regions. During a first-round RT-PCR of the TCR CDR3, the HTBI primer set was used. A single record per CDR3 protein comes from TCRdb applying MiXCR to the multiplex PCR reads. The data contain around 300,000 distinct CDR3 sequences, around 13% of them singletons. Material for sequencing was blood. The receptors were sampled from a woman aged 30 to 39 with Graves' hyperthyroidism.

This CDR3 reads CASSLPGQGLYSNQPQHF. The CDR3, as DNA: TGTGCCAGCAGCTTGCCGGGACAAGGACTTTATAGCAATCAGCCCCAGCATTTT. The chain combines TRBV7-8 with TRBJ1-5; D might be TRBD1 (6 bases). Germline CDR1 and CDR2: SGHVS and FQNEAQ. V shed 3 bases and J shed 0 bases, with 18 bases lying between them. The CDR3 covers 18 residues. Supplemented by reference TRBV7-8 and TRBJ1-5, the full variable domain reads GAGVSQSPRYKVAKRGQDVALRCDPISGHVSLFWYQQALGQGPEFLTYFQNEAQLDKSGLPSDRFFAERPEGSVSTLKIQRTQQEDSAVYLCASSLPGQGLYSNQPQHFGDGTRLSIL.

This clonotype was picked up a small number of times. CDR3 DNA: TGTGCCAGCAGCCCACTAGCGGGAGCTAGAGAGACCCAGTACTTC. Translating it yields CASSPLAGARETQYF. The chain has TRBV28 and TRBJ2-5; 11 bases line up with TRBD2. J lost 4 bases, V lost 6 bases, and 7 bases had no gene match. Germline V gene lookup returns CDR1 MDHEN and CDR2 SYDVKM. CDR3 length equals 15 residues. Drawing the rest from reference TRBV28 and TRBJ2-5, the complete variable domain is DVKVTQSSRYLVKRTGEKVFLECVQDMDHENMFWYRQDPGLGLRLIYFSYDVKMKEKGDIPEGYSVSREKKERFSLILESASTNQTSMYLCASSPLAGARETQYFGPGTRLLVL.

This clonotype was seen at least ten times. The chain carries TRBV5-8 and TRBJ2-1; TRBD2 matches at 11 bases. J was trimmed by 3 bases and V by 4 bases; bases with no gene match: 3. Germline loops: CDR1 SGHTS, CDR2 YDEGEE. The CDR3 runs 15 residues. Here the CDR3 reads CASSPGLADYNEQFF. CDR3 DNA sequence: TGTGCCAGCAGCCCGGGACTAGCGGACTACAATGAGCAGTTCTTC.

The rearrangement uses TRBV10-3 and TRBJ2-7; the D gene is possibly TRBD2 (7 bases). Deletions cut 3 bases from V and 9 bases from J, with 15 bases between. The germline V gene encodes CDR1 ENHRY and CDR2 SYGVKD. The CDR3 loop spans 13 amino acids. The CDR3 loop reads CAISEGGATGQYF. The CDR3 bases are TGTGCCATCAGTGAAGGGGGGGCCACAGGGCAGTACTTC.

The genes are TRBV7-2 and TRBJ2-7; no clear D gene. The CDR3 runs 13 residues. V dropped 9 bases and J dropped 0 bases, with 12 bases sitting between them. The germline CDR1 and CDR2 sequences are SGHTA and FQGNSA. CDR3 bases: TGTGCCAGTTTTAGAGCAGACTCCTACGAGCAGTACTTC. Translated: CASFRADSYEQYF.

This chain joins TRBV19 and TRBJ1-1; a possible D gene is TRBD1 (6 bases). CDR1 and CDR2 (germline): LNHDA, SQIVND (reference sequence). This CDR3 has 14 amino acids. The V end lost 8 bases, the J end lost 0 bases, and 13 bases lay between the germline ends. The CDR3 is CASDPGHLNTEAFF. CDR3 coding DNA: TGTGCCAGTGACCCGGGACACTTGAACACTGAAGCTTTCTTT.

In this sample, this clonotype turned up a few times. The V call is TRBV7-9, the J call TRBJ2-7; the D is unclear. This CDR3 is 16 amino acids long. Germline-derived CDR1 and CDR2 are SEHNR and FQNEAQ (reference sequence). Trimming shortened V by 5 bases and J by 4 bases, and 21 bases separated the two germline ends. DNA for the CDR3: TGTGCCAGCAGCCGAAATTCCGGTTTTGGGGAATACGAGCAGTACTTC. Its translation is CASSRNSGFGEYEQYF.